This entry lists 31 T cell receptor beta chains sequenced from one sample in a study of blood T cell repertoires in COVID-19. Only in-frame clones appear in the TCRdb table, and some are missing; sequencing was by immunoSEQ multiplex PCR. The sample consists of 50,000 or so clones, roughly nine tenths of them appearing once. Sequenced input: peripheral blood. Every receptor here comes from a human donor in a cohort sampled during active COVID-19.

This clone was detected only once. The chain combines TRBV7-3 with TRBJ2-1; weak D call: TRBD1 (6 bases). With 5 bases removed from V and 10 bases from J, the gap between germline ends came to 9 bases. The germline gives CDR1 SGHTA, CDR2 FQGTGA. This CDR3 contains 11 residues. The CDR3 here is CASSPGQEQFF. The CDR3, as DNA: TGTGCCAGCAGCCCCGGACAGGAGCAGTTCTTC.

The chain carries TRBV30 and TRBJ2-3, with D perhaps TRBD2 (5 bases). The V gene lost 1 base and the J gene lost 0 bases, with 11 bases spanning the gap. The CDR3 sequence is 15 residues long. Germline V gene lookup returns CDR1 GTSNPN and CDR2 SVGIG (reference sequence). CDR3: CAWSEAAVSTDTQYF. In nucleotides, the CDR3 is TGTGCCTGGAGTGAAGCGGCGGTTAGCACAGATACGCAGTATTTT.

This chain uses TRBV7-2 with TRBJ2-1; TRBD2 matches 9 bases. Germline V CDR1 and CDR2: SGHTA, FQGNSA. The CDR3 contains 17 residues. V was clipped by 3 bases and J by 7 bases; unmatched bases: 13. CDR3 nucleotides: TGTGCCAGCAGCTTCTCACGCCGTAGCGGGAGTGGGAATGAGCAGTTCTTC. Amino acid sequence: CASSFSRRSGSGNEQFF.

This rearrangement joins TRBV7-9 to TRBJ2-7, with D perhaps matching TRBD1 (6 bases). Germline V gene lookup returns CDR1 SEHNR and CDR2 FQNEAQ (reference sequence). The V gene lost 4 bases and the J gene lost 0 bases, with 16 bases spanning the gap. This CDR3 spans 16 amino acids. The CDR3 loop is CASSSKEDSFSYEQYF. The CDR3 nucleotides read TGTGCCAGCAGCTCTAAGGAGGACAGCTTCTCCTACGAGCAGTACTTC.

This rearrangement joins TRBV11-2 to TRBJ2-5; no clear D gene. The CDR3 runs to 13 residues. The germline gives CDR1 SGHAT, CDR2 FQNNGV. Trimming left V 2 bases short and J 4 bases short, with 8 bases between. This CDR3 reads CASSLNSPETQYF. The CDR3 DNA sequence: TGTGCCAGCAGCTTAAATAGCCCAGAGACCCAGTACTTC.

The J gene is TRBJ1-5, the V gene TRBV11-2, with 9 bases lining up with TRBD1. The CDR3 is made up of 15 amino acids. Trimming removed 2 bases from V and 4 bases from J; junction bases left unmatched: 3. Germline CDR1 and CDR2: SGHAT and FQNNGV. CDR3 in DNA: TGTGCCAGCAGCTTAAGGACAGGGGAGAATCAGCCCCAGCATTTT. It is translated as CASSLRTGENQPQHF.

The rearrangement joins TRBV5-6 to TRBJ2-1; 9 bases are shared with TRBD1. Trimming at V came to 4 bases and at J to 8 bases, leaving 7 bases not matched to a gene. CDR1 and CDR2 from the germline V gene are SGHDT and YYEEEE. The CDR3 is 14 amino acids. The CDR3 DNA reads as TGTGCCAGCAGCCCAAGAACAGGGGGCGATGAGCAGTTCTTC. This gives the protein CASSPRTGGDEQFF.

DNA of the CDR3: TGTGCCGGGACTAGCGGGACAGATACGCAGTATTTT. It encodes CAGTSGTDTQYF. This chain connects TRBV5-4 to TRBJ2-3; TRBD2 matches 12 bases. With 10 bases clipped from V and 3 bases from J, the junction kept 0 bases outside the gene matches. The germline CDR1 and CDR2 sequences are SGHNT and YYREEE (reference sequence). There are 12 residues in the CDR3.

The rearrangement joins TRBV28 to TRBJ1-1; D is possibly TRBD1 (5 bases). Germline assignment: CDR1 MDHEN and CDR2 SYDVKM. This CDR3 comprises 13 residues. Trimming cost V 2 bases and J 7 bases, with 11 bases left between them. The CDR3 region is CASSLQDTGEAFF. The CDR3 bases are TGTGCCAGCAGTTTACAGGACACGGGTGAAGCTTTCTTT.

The chain links TRBV19 to TRBJ2-1; D gene uncertain. The CDR3 has 15 residues. Germline CDR1 is LNHDA and CDR2 is SQIVND (reference sequence). V was cut by 4 bases and J by 0 bases, with 10 bases left in between. CDR3 bases: TGTGCCAGTAGTACTTCAGGATACTCCTACAATGAGCAGTTCTTC. Its translation is CASSTSGYSYNEQFF.

The J gene is TRBJ2-2, the V gene TRBV5-8, with 7 bases matching TRBD2. Looked up from germline, CDR1 is SGHTS and CDR2 is YDEGEE. V lost 0 bases to trimming and J lost 4 bases; unmatched junction nucleotides: 3. The CDR3 totals 15 residues. CDR3 DNA: TGTGCCAGCAGCTTGGGGGAGGGCCGCACCGGGGAGCTGTTTTTT. Its protein is CASSLGEGRTGELFF. The complete variable domain, with remaining parts taken from reference TRBV5-8 and TRBJ2-2, reads EAGVTQSPTHLIKTRGQQATLRCSPISGHTSVYWYQQALGLGLQFLLWYDEGEERNRGNFPPRFSGRQFPNYSSELNVNALELEDSALYLCASSLGEGRTGELFFGEGSRLTVL.

This chain connects TRBV11-2 to TRBJ2-7, with unresolved D. Germline CDR1 is SGHAT and CDR2 is FQNNGV. The V end lost 2 bases, the J end lost 0 bases, and 8 bases lay between the germline ends. CDR3 length: 14 amino acids. The CDR3 protein is CASSLTAGSYEQYF. The DNA for the CDR3 is TGTGCCAGCAGCTTAACCGCAGGCTCCTACGAGCAGTACTTC.

The chain employs TRBV3-1 (or the pseudogene TRBV3-2) and TRBJ2-1, with 15 bases lining up with TRBD2. Losses at the gene ends were 4 bases for V and 3 bases for J; bases not matched to a gene: 4. Germline V gene lookup returns CDR1 LGHDT and CDR2 YNNKEL (reference sequence). This CDR3 is 17 amino acids long. Written as DNA, the CDR3 is TGTGCCAGCAGCCCCGGGACTAGCGGGAGGATCTACAATGAGCAGTTCTTC. As protein: CASSPGTSGRIYNEQFF.

The genes are TRBV9 and TRBJ1-3, with 7 bases lining up with TRBD1. CDR1 SGDLS and CDR2 YYNGEE come from the germline V gene. This CDR3 contains 15 residues. Trimming removed 0 bases from V and 6 bases from J; junction bases left unmatched: 6. The CDR3 loop is CASSVATGQKNTIYF. The CDR3 coding sequence is TGTGCCAGCAGCGTAGCTACGGGACAGAAAAACACCATATATTTT. Full variable domain (missing parts from reference TRBV9 and TRBJ1-3): DSGVTQTPKHLITATGQRVTLRCSPRSGDLSVYWYQQSLDQGLQFLIQYYNGEERAKGNILERFSAQQFPDLHSELNLSSLELGDSALYFCASSVATGQKNTIYFGEGSWLTVV.

The V call is TRBV30, the J call TRBJ2-3; TRBD2 matches at 12 bases. Germline V gene data show CDR1 as GTSNPN and CDR2 as SVGIG (reference sequence). J was trimmed by 6 bases and V by 4 bases; bases with no gene match: 8. CDR3 length equals 15 residues. CDR3 sequence reads: CAWKRTSGVGDTQYF. CDR3 sequence (DNA): TGTGCCTGGAAAAGGACTAGCGGGGTTGGGGATACGCAGTATTTT.

The chain combines TRBV4-1 with TRBJ2-3; weak D call: TRBD1 (6 bases). Germline V gene lookup returns CDR1 MGHRA and CDR2 YSYEKL. With 0 bases removed from V and 2 bases from J, the gap between germline ends came to 12 bases. This CDR3 has 16 residues. The CDR3 DNA reads TGCGCCAGCAGCCAAGAGAGGTGGGGGCCCACAGATACGCAGTATTTT. It is translated as CASSQERWGPTDTQYF.

This sequence joins TRBV6-5 and TRBJ1-2; 9 nucleotides match TRBD1. With 8 bases clipped from V and 7 bases from J, the junction kept 8 bases outside the gene matches. The CDR3 is 13 amino acids. Germline lookup yields CDR1 MNHEY and CDR2 SVGAGI. The CDR3 protein is CASRTGDRGGYTF. The CDR3 nucleotides are TGTGCCAGCCGGACAGGGGATCGGGGTGGCTACACCTTC.

The V call is TRBV29-1, the J call TRBJ1-1; D not resolved. Germline CDR1 reads SQVTM; CDR2 reads ANQGSEA. CDR3 length: 12 residues. Trimming left V 6 bases short and J 1 base short, with 9 bases between. The CDR3 DNA reads as TGCAGCGTAGCCCGTCAGAACACTGAAGCTTTCTTT. As protein: CSVARQNTEAFF. The full variable domain, its missing parts supplied by reference TRBV29-1 and TRBJ1-1, is SAVISQKPSRDICQRGTSLTIQCQVDSQVTMMFWYRQQPGQSLTLIATANQGSEATYESGFVIDKFPISRPNLTFSTLTVSNMSPEDSSIYLCSVARQNTEAFFGQGTRLTVV.

The J gene is TRBJ2-1, the V gene TRBV29-1; D possibly corresponds to TRBD2 (6 bases). Germline V gene sequence: CDR1 SQVTM, CDR2 ANQGSEA. With 6 bases removed from V and 7 bases from J, the gap between germline ends came to 16 bases. The CDR3 contains 13 residues. The CDR3 DNA is TGCAGCGTCCGATCCAAGGCGGGGAATGAGCAGTTCTTC. Translation: CSVRSKAGNEQFF.

The rearrangement uses TRBV7-9 and TRBJ2-5, with 8 bases identical to TRBD1. Germline V gene sequence: CDR1 SEHNR, CDR2 FQNEAQ (reference sequence). The ends lost 1 base at V and 2 bases at J; junction bases unmatched: 3. The CDR3 spans 15 residues. CDR3 in amino acids: CASSLGTGSQETQYF. CDR3 nucleotide sequence: TGTGCCAGCAGCTTAGGGACAGGGTCTCAAGAGACCCAGTACTTC.

The chain carries TRBV28 and TRBJ1-5; 10 positions agree with TRBD1. Per germline, CDR1 MDHEN and CDR2 SYDVKM. The trim removed 7 bases at V and 1 base at J, leaving 7 bases unmatched. The CDR3 contains 16 residues. This CDR3 is CASIPLDRGSNQPQHF. CDR3 DNA: TGTGCCAGCATCCCTTTGGACAGGGGGAGCAATCAGCCCCAGCATTTT. The full variable domain, rest sourced from reference TRBV28 and TRBJ1-5, is DVKVTQSSRYLVKRTGEKVFLECVQDMDHENMFWYRQDPGLGLRLIYFSYDVKMKEKGDIPEGYSVSREKKERFSLILESASTNQTSMYLCASIPLDRGSNQPQHFGDGTRLSIL.

This chain links TRBV9 with TRBJ2-1; no firm D call. V dropped 0 bases and J dropped 3 bases, with 7 bases sitting between them. Germline V gene lookup returns CDR1 SGDLS and CDR2 YYNGEE. The CDR3 sequence is 14 residues long. The CDR3, as DNA: TGTGCCAGCAGCGTAGAAGCAGGCTACAATGAGCAGTTCTTC. This translates into CASSVEAGYNEQFF.

This chain joins TRBV11-2 and TRBJ2-1; 11 nucleotides match TRBD2. V shed 5 bases and J 0 bases; nucleotides not matched to a gene: 3. The germline V gene has CDR1 SGHAT and CDR2 FQNNGV. There are 16 residues in the CDR3. In DNA form, the CDR3 reads TGTGCCAGCAGCCCCGGACTAGCGGGCTCCTACAATGAGCAGTTCTTC. It is translated as CASSPGLAGSYNEQFF. Full variable domain (outside the CDR3, taken from reference TRBV11-2 and TRBJ2-1): EAGVAQSPRYKIIEKRQSVAFWCNPISGHATLYWYQQILGQGPKLLIQFQNNGVVDDSQLPKDRFSAERLKGVDSTLKIQPAKLEDSAVYLCASSPGLAGSYNEQFFGPGTRLTVL.

The chain combines TRBV7-2 with TRBJ1-4, with D perhaps matching TRBD1 (5 bases). The CDR3 runs 16 residues. Germline V gene data show CDR1 as SGHTA and CDR2 as FQGNSA. V lost 3 bases to trimming and J lost 9 bases, with 20 bases between them. CDR3 coding DNA: TGTGCCAGCAGCTTGCAGGCAGGGTCCACTACTAAAAAACTGTTTTTT. It codes for CASSLQAGSTTKKLFF.

This clone has a handful of counts. Other DNA sequences in the same sample also yield this CDR3. This sequence joins TRBV20-1 and TRBJ2-3; TRBD2 might be the D (6 bases). Germline values: CDR1 DFQATT, CDR2 SNEGSKA (reference sequence). The CDR3 consists of 11 residues. The CDR3: CRVEGPDTQYF. CDR3 in DNA: TGCAGGGTGGAGGGCCCAGATACGCAGTATTTT.

This clone has more than one count but fewer than ten. The genes are TRBV27 and TRBJ2-5; 9 bases fit TRBD1. This CDR3 has 15 residues. From germline, CDR1 is MNHEY and CDR2 SMNVEV (reference sequence). J lost 5 bases, V lost 8 bases, and 12 bases had no gene match. The CDR3 spells CASSTLTGGSETQYF. For the CDR3, the DNA is TGTGCCAGCTCCACCCTCACAGGGGGCTCGGAGACCCAGTACTTC.

The rearrangement uses TRBV5-1 and TRBJ2-2, with 9 nucleotides matching TRBD1. This CDR3 has 14 amino acids. The V gene end was trimmed by 9 bases and the J gene end by 4 bases; junction bases not matched to a gene: 7. Germline values: CDR1 SGHRS, CDR2 YFSETQ. The CDR3 DNA is TGCGCCACCAACAGGGGGCTAGGCACCGGGGAGCTGTTTTTT. Protein: CATNRGLGTGELFF.

The CDR3 DNA follows: TGTGCCAGCAGGCCGGACAGGGTAAAATCCTACGAGCAGTACTTC. It encodes CASRPDRVKSYEQYF. V and J are TRBV28 and TRBJ2-7, with TRBD1 identical over 8 bases. Germline V gene lookup returns CDR1 MDHEN and CDR2 SYDVKM. The CDR3 sequence is 15 residues long. V trimming: 6 bases; J trimming: 1 base; junction bases outside the gene matches: 8.

V gene TRBV5-1 combines with J gene TRBJ2-1; D possibly corresponds to TRBD2 (6 bases). V lost 5 bases, J lost 5 bases, and 14 bases lay in between. The CDR3 consists of 14 residues. Germline V gene lookup returns CDR1 SGHRS and CDR2 YFSETQ. The CDR3, as DNA: TGCGCCAGCAGATCCTCTAGCGCCCACAATGAGCAGTTCTTC. Translating it yields CASRSSSAHNEQFF. The full variable domain, completed using reference TRBV5-1 and TRBJ2-1, is KAGVTQTPRYLIKTRGQQVTLSCSPISGHRSVSWYQQTPGQGLQFLFEYFSETQRNKGNFPGRFSGRQFSNSRSEMNVSTLELGDSALYLCASRSSSAHNEQFFGPGTRLTVL.

J is TRBJ1-2 and V is TRBV10-3; 8 bases match TRBD1. The CDR3 runs 14 residues. Germline CDR1 and CDR2: ENHRY and SYGVKD. Unmatched junction bases numbered 8, after V lost 7 bases and J lost 4 bases. CDR3 protein: CAINPGQAGYGYTF. In nucleotides, the CDR3 is TGTGCCATCAATCCGGGACAGGCTGGCTATGGCTACACCTTC.

V is TRBV5-4 and J is TRBJ2-3, with no clear D. CDR1 is SGHNT, CDR2 YYREEE, per germline (reference sequence). Trimming took off 2 bases at V and 2 bases at J, with 6 bases between the two ends. This CDR3 region has 13 residues. The CDR3: CASSFPDTDTQYF. The CDR3 DNA reads TGTGCCAGCAGCTTCCCAGACACAGATACGCAGTATTTT.